The 9 T cell receptor beta chains below were found in one sample sequenced in a study of T cell changes during pregnancy in multiple sclerosis. Profiled with immunoSEQ multiplex PCR; TCRdb holds only in-frame clones, not every one. The sample records roughly 30,000 clones, roughly 89% being singletons. Source: CD8+ T cells from peripheral blood mononuclear cells, taken in the second trimester of pregnancy. All receptors derive from a female donor with multiple sclerosis, enrolled in a pregnancy study.

The chain uses TRBV28 and TRBJ1-5; no definite D call. Germline lookup yields CDR1 MDHEN and CDR2 SYDVKM. The V gene lost 2 bases and the J gene lost 1 base, with 6 bases spanning the gap. This CDR3 has 14 amino acids. CDR3 region: CASSLTGSNQPQHF. CDR3 coding DNA: TGTGCCAGCAGTTTAACGGGGAGCAATCAGCCCCAGCATTTT.

V usage is TRBV5-5 and J usage is TRBJ1-1, with a possible D match to TRBD1 (6 bases). Per germline, CDR1 SGHKS and CDR2 YYEKEE (reference sequence). The CDR3 extends over 14 amino acids. V was pared by 4 bases and J by 4 bases, with 14 bases between. CDR3 DNA: TGTGCCAGCAGCCGGAGGGGGGGACTCACTGAAGCTTTCTTT. Protein product: CASSRRGGLTEAFF.

The chain has TRBV9 and TRBJ2-7, with D unresolved. V gave up 1 base and J gave up 3 bases, with 14 bases separating them. Germline assignment: CDR1 SGDLS and CDR2 YYNGEE. The CDR3 consists of 15 residues. The CDR3, as DNA: TGTGCCAGCAGCGTATCAAGCGCGGTAAGCTACGAGCAGTACTTC. Encoded protein: CASSVSSAVSYEQYF.

The chain's CDR3 is CASSFSSGHTDTQYF. CDR3 bases: TGTGCCAGCAGTTTCTCTAGCGGGCACACAGATACGCAGTATTTT. V usage is TRBV28 and J usage is TRBJ2-3, with 8 bases identical to TRBD2. Trimming at V came to 3 bases and at J to 2 bases, leaving 4 bases not matched to a gene. Germline V gene data show CDR1 as MDHEN and CDR2 as SYDVKM. The CDR3 runs 15 residues.

This chain joins TRBV6-5 and TRBJ2-3, with D unresolved. Germline V gene data show CDR1 as MNHEY and CDR2 as SVGAGI. This CDR3 has 14 residues. The ends were cut back, 2 bases at V and 2 bases at J, with 8 bases in the middle. The CDR3 loop is CASSYRGTTDTQYF. In DNA, the CDR3 is TGTGCCAGCAGTTACCGTGGCACCACAGATACGCAGTATTTT.

V is TRBV13 and J is TRBJ2-1; no firm D call. CDR1 PRHDT and CDR2 FYEKMQ come from the germline V gene (reference sequence). V was trimmed by 4 bases and J by 8 bases, leaving 12 bases between them. There are 13 residues in the CDR3. The DNA of the CDR3 is TGTGCCAGCAGCTCTGAGGAATTAGATGAGCAGTTCTTC. Translated: CASSSEELDEQFF.

The chain is built from TRBV11-2 and TRBJ1-1; tentatively, D is TRBD1 (5 bases). V shed 4 bases and J shed 1 base, with 7 bases lying between them. Germline V gene lookup returns CDR1 SGHAT and CDR2 FQNNGV. This CDR3 region has 13 residues. The CDR3: CASSSRGNTEAFF. The CDR3 bases are TGTGCCAGCAGCTCTAGGGGGAACACTGAAGCTTTCTTT.

This rearrangement joins TRBV25-1 to TRBJ2-1; 13 nucleotides agree with TRBD2. This CDR3 contains 18 residues. Germline CDR1 MGHDK, CDR2 SYGVNS. Trimming at V came to 6 bases and at J to 5 bases, leaving 13 bases not matched to a gene. The CDR3 region has the DNA TGTGCCAGCAGCTTTAAACCGCGGACTAGCGGGAGAAACAATGAGCAGTTCTTC. It codes for CASSFKPRTSGRNNEQFF.

The chain couples TRBV7-8 to TRBJ2-1; D is undetermined. Germline assignment: CDR1 SGHVS and CDR2 FQNEAQ. Trimming took 1 base from V and 6 from J, leaving 7 bases between them. The length of the CDR3 is 13 residues. The CDR3 nucleotides are TGTGCCAGCAGCTTAGAGGCTAGCAATGAGCAGTTCTTC. Protein: CASSLEASNEQFF. Supplemented by reference TRBV7-8 and TRBJ2-1, the full variable domain reads GAGVSQSPRYKVAKRGQDVALRCDPISGHVSLFWYQQALGQGPEFLTYFQNEAQLDKSGLPSDRFFAERPEGSVSTLKIQRTQQEDSAVYLCASSLEASNEQFFGPGTRLTVL.